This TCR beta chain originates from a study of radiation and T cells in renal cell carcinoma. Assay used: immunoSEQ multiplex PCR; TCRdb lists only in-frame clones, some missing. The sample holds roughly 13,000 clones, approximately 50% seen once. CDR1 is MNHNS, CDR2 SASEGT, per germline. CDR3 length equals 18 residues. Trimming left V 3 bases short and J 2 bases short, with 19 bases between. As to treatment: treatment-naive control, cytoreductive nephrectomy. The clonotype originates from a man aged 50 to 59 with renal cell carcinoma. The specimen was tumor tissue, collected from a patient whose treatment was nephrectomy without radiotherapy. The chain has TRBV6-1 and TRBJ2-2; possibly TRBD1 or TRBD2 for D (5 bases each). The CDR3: CASSDLRAGKVNTGELFF. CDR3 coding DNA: TGTGCCAGCAGTGATCTGAGGGCAGGGAAGGTTAACACCGGGGAGCTGTTTTTT.